This is a list of T cell receptor beta chains from one sample in a study of blood T cells in healthy people across ages. TCRdb re-analysed the 5' RACE reads in MiXCR, keeping a single row per CDR3 protein. This sample has 890,000 or so distinct CDR3 sequences; about 62% occur once, and the top ten carry 28%. Sequenced: blood. The receptors stem from a man in his thirties or forties in good health. Each CDR3 is given with its conserved first and last residue. A D gene is named only where the DNA matches it firmly. Clone size is not always given. Where it is, it says once, few, many or a class for expanded clones.

clone size,D gene,J gene,V gene,CDR3 protein,CDR3 DNA
.,TRBD2,TRBJ2-5,TRBV9,CASSVSGTRDLETQYF,TGTGCCAGCAGCGTTTCCGGGACTAGAGACTTAGAGACCCAGTACTTC
.,TRBD1,TRBJ2-3,TRBV9,CASSGTGTVFDTQYF,TGTGCCAGCAGCGGAACCGGGACAGTCTTCGATACGCAGTATTTT
.,.,TRBJ2-4,TRBV7-3,CASSLTGAAKNIQYF,TGTGCCAGCAGCTTAACGGGGGCGGCCAAAAACATTCAGTACTTC
few,.,TRBJ1-5,TRBV2,CASSRINQPQHF,TGTGCCAGCAGTAGGATCAATCAGCCCCAGCATTTT
.,TRBD1,TRBJ1-4,TRBV20-1,CSARPRDRGHEKLFF,TGCAGTGCTAGACCGCGTGACAGGGGGCATGAAAAACTGTTTTTT
once,.,TRBJ1-5,TRBV24-1,CATSGDAYSNQPQHF,TGTGCCACCAGTGGAGACGCATATAGCAATCAGCCCCAGCATTTT
.,.,TRBJ1-4,TRBV20-1,CSARDWGLTTNEKLFF,TGCAGTGCTAGGGATTGGGGGTTGACAACTAATGAAAAACTGTTTTTT
.,TRBD1,TRBJ2-5,TRBV18,CASSPGDRTRGPYF,TGTGCCAGCTCACCTGGGGACAGGACTCGGGGTCCGTACTTC
.,.,TRBJ2-3,TRBV6-5,CASSPNLETDTQYF,TGTGCCAGCAGCCCCAACCTAGAAACAGATACGCAGTATTTT
few,.,TRBJ2-6,TRBV28,CASSLTRVLLSGANVLTF,TGTGCCAGCAGTTTAACACGAGTGCTATTGTCTGGGGCCAACGTCCTGACTTTC
.,.,TRBJ2-3,TRBV5-5,CASSLDWVMVGDTQYF,TGTGCCAGCAGCTTGGATTGGGTAATGGTGGGAGATACGCAGTATTTT
.,TRBD1,TRBJ2-3,TRBV6-2/TRBV6-3,CASSFVDRVITDTQYF,TGTGCCAGCAGTTTCGTCGACAGGGTTATTACAGATACGCAGTATTTT
.,TRBD1,TRBJ1-1,TRBV10-3,CAISAQGASNTEAFF,TGTGCCATCAGTGCCCAGGGGGCCTCGAACACTGAAGCTTTCTTT
.,.,TRBJ2-7,TRBV28,CASTKHPGAYEQYF,TGTGCCAGCACCAAACACCCAGGGGCCTACGAGCAGTACTTC
.,.,TRBJ1-6,TRBV10-3,CAISAELAGSPPHF,TGTGCCATCAGTGCGGAATTAGCAGGCTCACCCCCCCACTTT
.,TRBD1,TRBJ2-1,TRBV20-1,CSARRTGEDNEQFF,TGCAGTGCTAGACGGACAGGGGAGGACAATGAGCAGTTCTTC
.,.,TRBJ2-3,TRBV7-2,CASSLVGPDTQYF,TGTGCCAGCAGCTTAGTCGGCCCAGATACGCAGTATTTT
few,.,TRBJ1-2,TRBV10-3,CATTVQDGNGYTF,TGTGCCACAACGGTACAGGACGGAAATGGCTACACCTTC
.,TRBD1,TRBJ2-7,TRBV27,CASSSFATGGAAYEQYF,TGTGCCAGCAGTTCGTTCGCGACAGGGGGCGCGGCATACGAGCAGTACTTC
.,.,TRBJ2-7,TRBV9,CASSEGLLSYEQYF,TGTGCCAGCAGCGAGGGACTCTTATCCTACGAGCAGTACTTC
few,.,TRBJ2-5,TRBV4-2,CASSPTSVSQETQYF,TGTGCCAGCAGCCCGACGTCGGTCTCCCAAGAGACCCAGTACTTC
.,TRBD2,TRBJ2-7,TRBV6-5,CASSLRGGNYEQYF,TGTGCCAGCAGCCTACGGGGGGGGAACTACGAGCAGTACTTC
.,.,TRBJ2-3,TRBV3-1,CASSQDLDYPTDTQYF,TGTGCCAGCAGCCAAGATTTGGACTATCCCACAGATACGCAGTATTTT
.,TRBD2,TRBJ2-1,TRBV28,CASSLPGTRSEQFF,TGTGCCAGCAGTTTACCCGGGACTAGATCTGAGCAGTTCTTC
.,.,TRBJ1-1,TRBV10-3,CAIRDAGIGPGAFF,TGTGCCATCAGAGACGCAGGGATCGGGCCTGGAGCTTTCTTT
.,.,TRBJ2-5,TRBV6-2/TRBV6-3,CASSRDKPTEQYF,TGTGCCAGCAGTAGGGACAAGCCTACGGAGCAGTACTTC
.,.,TRBJ2-1,TRBV7-8,CASSLEGTLYEQFF,TGTGCCAGCAGCTTAGAGGGAACACTTTACGAGCAGTTCTTC
.,.,TRBJ2-5,TRBV20-1,CSAGRQGLETQYF,TGCAGTGCTGGGCGACAGGGACTAGAGACCCAGTACTTC
.,.,TRBJ2-7,TRBV29-1,CSVEVGGRYEQYF,TGCAGCGTTGAAGTGGGGGGCAGGTACGAGCAGTACTTC
.,.,TRBJ2-3,TRBV9,CASSVVSAESTQYF,TGTGCCAGCAGCGTAGTTTCGGCGGAGAGTACGCAGTATTTT
few,TRBD1,TRBJ2-7,TRBV6-2/TRBV6-3,CASTGTVYEQYF,TGTGCCAGCACCGGGACAGTCTACGAGCAGTACTTC
.,.,TRBJ2-7,TRBV28,CASSWGHLYEQYF,TGTGCCAGCAGTTGGGGACATCTATACGAGCAGTACTTC
.,.,TRBJ1-6,TRBV6-1,CASSARDSQSPLHF,TGTGCCAGCAGTGCTCGGGACTCCCAATCACCCCTCCACTTT
.,TRBD1,TRBJ1-2,TRBV9,CASSPFPTWTGINYGYTF,TGTGCCAGCAGCCCCTTCCCGACGTGGACAGGGATTAACTATGGCTACACCTTC
.,.,TRBJ2-3,TRBV6-5,CAGSPGVPSTDTQYF,TGTGCCGGCAGCCCAGGGGTTCCTAGCACAGATACGCAGTATTTT
few,TRBD1,TRBJ1-1,TRBV29-1,CSVLTGGTEAFF,TGCAGCGTGCTCACAGGGGGGACTGAAGCTTTCTTT